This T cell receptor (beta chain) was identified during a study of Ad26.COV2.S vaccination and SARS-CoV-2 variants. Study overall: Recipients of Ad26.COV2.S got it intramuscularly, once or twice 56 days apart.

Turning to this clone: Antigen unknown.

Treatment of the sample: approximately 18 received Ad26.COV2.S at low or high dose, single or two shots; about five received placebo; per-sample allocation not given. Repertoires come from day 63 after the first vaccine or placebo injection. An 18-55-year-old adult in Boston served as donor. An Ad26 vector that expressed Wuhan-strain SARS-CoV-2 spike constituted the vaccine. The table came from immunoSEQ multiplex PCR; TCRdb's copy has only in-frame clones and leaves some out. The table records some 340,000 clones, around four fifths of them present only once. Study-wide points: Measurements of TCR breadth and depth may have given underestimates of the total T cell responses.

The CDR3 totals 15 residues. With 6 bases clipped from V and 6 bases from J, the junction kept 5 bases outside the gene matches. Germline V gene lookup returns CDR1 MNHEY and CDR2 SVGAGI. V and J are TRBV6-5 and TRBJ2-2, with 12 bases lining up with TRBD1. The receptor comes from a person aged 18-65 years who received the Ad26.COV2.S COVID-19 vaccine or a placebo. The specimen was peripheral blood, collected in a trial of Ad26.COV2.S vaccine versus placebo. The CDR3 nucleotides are TGTGCCAGCAGGGGGACAGGGGGCTACGCCGGGGAGCTGTTTTTT. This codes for CASRGTGGYAGELFF.